A selection of T cell receptor beta chains follows, all from one sample in a study of OX40 agonist ivuxolimab in advanced cancers. Using immunoSEQ multiplex PCR, the repertoire was profiled, and TCRdb retains in-frame clones only, with some absent. The table has 100,000 or so clones, under 95% seen once. The source material was CD4+ or CD8+ T cells sorted from blood, sampled in a trial of the OX40 agonist ivuxolimab. These receptors were taken from an adult with an advanced solid tumor such as melanoma, head and neck, liver or kidney cancer. CDR3s leave out the opening cysteine and the closing phenylalanine or tryptophan.

J: TRBJ2-2; V: TRBV19; CDR3: ASRVGDRGTGELF
J: TRBJ1-5; V: TRBV28; CDR3: ASSPWDPTNQPQH
J: TRBJ2-5; V: TRBV7-2; CDR3: ASSPVGGRETQY
J: TRBJ2-2; V: TRBV7-6; CDR3: ASSLDRGTGELF
J: TRBJ2-4; V: TRBV7-2; CDR3: ASSLEGGRFAKNIQY
J: TRBJ1-3; V: TRBV10-3; CDR3: AISPSISGNTIY
J: TRBJ1-1; V: TRBV29-1; CDR3: SVRTGVGTEAF
J: TRBJ1-1; V: TRBV19; CDR3: ASKRTGSFIDTEAF
J: TRBJ2-7; V: TRBV23-1; CDR3: ASGQDNCSIYEQY
J: TRBJ2-5; V: TRBV25-1; CDR3: ASSEYNRGIQETQY
J: TRBJ1-1; V: TRBV30; CDR3: AWIQAMNTEAF
J: TRBJ2-5; V: TRBV7-9; CDR3: ASSSPSGRARETQY
J: TRBJ2-7; V: TRBV7-2; CDR3: ASSLELGPEQY
J: TRBJ1-5; V: TRBV28; CDR3: ASTGDGHNQPQH
J: TRBJ1-1; V: TRBV13; CDR3: ASSSMGTEAF
J: TRBJ2-1; V: TRBV5-4; CDR3: ASSLALADYNEQF
J: TRBJ1-1; V: TRBV21-1; CDR3: ASSITEQGSNTEAF
J: TRBJ2-1; V: TRBV18; CDR3: ASSPRLAGGPQYNEQF
J: TRBJ1-2; V: TRBV5-1; CDR3: ASSLEGDVYGYT
J: TRBJ1-1; V: TRBV9; CDR3: ASTSLPGNTEAF
J: TRBJ2-3; V: TRBV6-4; CDR3: ASSDWLGFATDTQY
J: TRBJ1-2; V: TRBV6-1; CDR3: ASSEDWTGVDYGYT
J: TRBJ1-2; V: TRBV7-3; CDR3: ASSPGTLDGYT
J: TRBJ1-4; V: TRBV5-1; CDR3: ASSLEALGGHEKLF
J: TRBJ2-7; V: TRBV11-3; CDR3: ASVSGLGEQY
J: TRBJ2-3; V: TRBV6-4; CDR3: ASSLGDGTDTQY
J: TRBJ1-5; V: TRBV9; CDR3: ASSVGRTPGGPQH
J: TRBJ1-1; V: TRBV28; CDR3: ASRLDGNTEAF
J: TRBJ1-1; V: TRBV30; CDR3: AWAIGASAF
J: TRBJ1-1; V: TRBV7-3; CDR3: ASSPWDRGTNTEAF
J: TRBJ1-1; V: TRBV19; CDR3: ASSTSGSAEAF
J: TRBJ2-6; V: TRBV7-2; CDR3: ASSFRGVSGANVLT
J: TRBJ2-3; V: TRBV9; CDR3: ASSDSGRVDTQY
J: TRBJ1-1; V: TRBV7-2; CDR3: ASSFTSSITEAF
J: TRBJ2-3; V: TRBV19; CDR3: ASSSPDTQY
J: TRBJ2-2; V: TRBV2; CDR3: ASEVRTGRAGELF
J: TRBJ2-5; V: TRBV5-5; CDR3: ASSHRLRQGSEETQY
J: TRBJ1-2; V: TRBV25-1; CDR3: ASRGQGRGGYT
J: TRBJ2-3; V: TRBV19; CDR3: ASSPGALGGYTQY
J: TRBJ1-1; V: TRBV6-5; CDR3: ASSRQGNTEAF
J: TRBJ2-3; V: TRBV18; CDR3: ASSPGTEAAGTQY
J: TRBJ2-7; V: TRBV6-1; CDR3: ASSEVPGGLSSYEQY
J: TRBJ2-7; V: TRBV9; CDR3: ASSVVAASYEQY
J: TRBJ1-1; V: TRBV10-2; CDR3: ASSLGSRYTEAF
J: TRBJ2-7; V: TRBV7-2; CDR3: ASSAVAGYGGEQY
J: TRBJ2-3; V: TRBV5-6; CDR3: ASSLAGGRSTDTQY
J: TRBJ2-2; V: TRBV9; CDR3: ASSVASSLTGELF
J: TRBJ1-2; V: TRBV5-4; CDR3: ASSLAGRDGYT
J: TRBJ2-5; V: TRBV6-1; CDR3: ASSAGQWRQGGLQETQY
J: TRBJ2-7; V: TRBV7-9; CDR3: ASSVGLAGAYEQY
J: TRBJ1-6; V: TRBV4-3; CDR3: ASSQGTGQEKVPNSPLH
J: TRBJ2-7; V: TRBV7-8; CDR3: ASSQGPAYEQY
J: TRBJ1-2; V: TRBV7-9; CDR3: ASSSYRTNYGYT
J: NA; V: TRBV6-5; CDR3: ASSSRYEQY
J: TRBJ2-6; V: TRBV2; CDR3: ASKSGANVLT